The 18 T cell receptor beta chains below were found in one sample sequenced in a study of blood T cell repertoires in COVID-19. This table comes from immunoSEQ multiplex PCR, and its TCRdb copy is limited to in-frame clones, with some not included. The table includes 150,000 to 200,000 clones, 80% to 90% detected once. Source material: peripheral blood. The receptors here all came from a man between 18 and 35 years old who had recovered from COVID-19.

This rearrangement joins TRBV7-2 to TRBJ2-7; 13 nucleotides align to TRBD2. Trimming removed 3 bases from V and 6 bases from J; junction bases left unmatched: 2. The germline V gene encodes CDR1 SGHTA and CDR2 FQGNSA. CDR3 size: 14 residues. The CDR3 reads CASSLGLAGSEQYF. The CDR3 nucleotides read TGTGCCAGCAGCTTGGGACTAGCGGGAAGCGAGCAGTACTTC.

The chain uses TRBV6-5 and TRBJ1-5; TRBD1 might be the D (6 bases). CDR3 length equals 13 residues. CDR1 is MNHEY, CDR2 SVGAGI, per germline. V was trimmed by 7 bases and J by 3 bases, leaving 10 bases between them. Here the CDR3 reads CASNPGVNQPQHF. The DNA for the CDR3 is TGTGCCAGCAATCCAGGGGTCAATCAGCCCCAGCATTTT.

CDR3 loop: CATSFQGGTGELFF. The CDR3 DNA is TGTGCCACCAGTTTTCAGGGTGGCACCGGGGAGCTGTTTTTT. The chain uses TRBV24-1 and TRBJ2-2, with D possibly matching TRBD1 (5 bases). Looked up from germline, CDR1 is KGHDR and CDR2 is SFDVKD. This CDR3 has 14 residues. The germline V and J ends were trimmed by 6 bases and 4 bases, with 11 bases remaining between them.

The gene calls are TRBV4-1 and TRBJ1-4, with TRBD1 identical over 7 bases. Trimming removed 3 bases from V and 8 bases from J; junction bases left unmatched: 12. The CDR3 sequence is 16 residues long. Germline assignment: CDR1 MGHRA and CDR2 YSYEKL. Here the CDR3 reads CASSQEAGGFDEKLFF. The CDR3 DNA reads as TGCGCCAGCAGCCAGGAGGCAGGGGGATTCGACGAAAAACTGTTTTTT.

This clone was counted only a few times. CDR3 DNA: TGTGCCAGCAGCTTGCAGGGGGCTGGGCTCTACGAGCAGTACTTC. It codes for CASSLQGAGLYEQYF. This sequence joins TRBV14 and TRBJ2-7, with TRBD1 matching over 8 bases. This CDR3 spans 15 amino acids. J was trimmed by 3 bases and V by 5 bases; bases with no gene match: 9. Per the germline V gene, CDR1 is SGHDN and CDR2 is FVKESK.

V usage is TRBV2 and J usage is TRBJ1-2; D unresolved. Trimming took off 1 base at V and 4 bases at J, with 13 bases between the two ends. CDR1 and CDR2 from the germline V gene are SNHLY and FYNNEI. The CDR3 covers 15 residues. The CDR3 region has the DNA TGTGCCAGCAGTGAAGACCGTGCCCAGGTCTATGGCTACACCTTC. Protein: CASSEDRAQVYGYTF.

The J gene is TRBJ1-4, the V gene TRBV19; tentatively, D is TRBD1 (6 bases). Trimming shortened V by 9 bases and J by 7 bases, and 15 bases separated the two germline ends. CDR1 LNHDA and CDR2 SQIVND come from the germline V gene (reference sequence). The CDR3 has 13 amino acids. CDR3 in DNA: TGTGCCAGCCGGACAGATTCGTTTGAAAAACTGTTTTTT. Amino acid sequence: CASRTDSFEKLFF. Full variable domain (outside the CDR3, taken from reference TRBV19 and TRBJ1-4): DGGITQSPKYLFRKEGQNVTLSCEQNLNHDAMYWYRQDPGQGLRLIYYSQIVNDFQKGDIAEGYSVSREKKESFPLTVTSAQKNPTAFYLCASRTDSFEKLFFGSGTQLSVL.

This chain joins TRBV28 and TRBJ1-1, with 11 bases identical to TRBD1. With 3 bases clipped from V and 7 bases from J, the junction kept 7 bases outside the gene matches. The CDR3 totals 15 residues. Germline V gives CDR1 MDHEN, CDR2 SYDVKM. Here the CDR3 reads CASSLSGTGGFEAFF. In nucleotides, the CDR3 is TGTGCCAGCAGTTTGTCCGGGACAGGGGGATTTGAAGCTTTCTTT.

The chain uses TRBV5-1 and TRBJ1-5; 10 bases agree with TRBD1. Germline V gene sequence: CDR1 SGHRS, CDR2 YFSETQ. The CDR3 is made up of 18 amino acids. V trimming: 4 bases; J trimming: 6 bases; junction bases outside the gene matches: 16. CDR3 sequence reads: CASSLSPGTGVGGQPQHF. Written as DNA, the CDR3 is TGCGCCAGCAGCCTAAGCCCCGGGACAGGGGTGGGCGGTCAGCCCCAGCATTTT.

This chain connects TRBV25-1 to TRBJ1-4; no clear D. Germline values: CDR1 MGHDK, CDR2 SYGVNS. The CDR3 runs to 14 residues. The ends were cut back, 4 bases at V and 8 bases at J, with 14 bases in the middle. The CDR3 nucleotides read TGTGCCAGCAGTGGCGGGGAGAAAAGAGAAAAACTGTTTTTT. Residues: CASSGGEKREKLFF. Filled out from reference TRBV25-1 and TRBJ1-4, the complete variable domain reads EADIYQTPRYLVIGTGKKITLECSQTMGHDKMYWYQQDPGMELHLIHYSYGVNSTEKGDLSSESTVSRIRTEHFPLTLESARPSHTSQYLCASSGGEKREKLFFGSGTQLSVL.

This clone has a single count. The rearrangement joins TRBV19 to TRBJ1-4, with 9 bases lining up with TRBD1. Unmatched junction bases numbered 5, after V lost 1 base and J lost 8 bases. Germline V gives CDR1 LNHDA, CDR2 SQIVND (reference sequence). This CDR3 comprises 15 residues. The CDR3 loop is CASSIVGQGKEKLFF. CDR3 DNA sequence: TGTGCCAGTAGTATAGTGGGACAGGGAAAGGAAAAACTGTTTTTT.

The chain employs TRBV11-3 and TRBJ2-1; D uncertain. CDR3 length: 16 amino acids. CDR1 SGHNT and CDR2 YENEEA come from the germline V gene. V was clipped by 3 bases and J by 4 bases, with 16 bases between them. CDR3 loop: CASSFRSVPPYNEQFF. The CDR3 region has the DNA TGTGCCAGCAGCTTTCGGAGTGTCCCTCCTTACAATGAGCAGTTCTTC.

The chain carries TRBV30 and TRBJ1-3; no definite D call. This CDR3 is 12 amino acids long. The V gene lost 4 bases and the J gene lost 4 bases, with 8 bases spanning the gap. Germline V gene data show CDR1 as GTSNPN and CDR2 as SVGIG (reference sequence). CDR3 loop: CAWTQAGNTIYF. CDR3 nucleotide sequence: TGTGCCTGGACCCAGGCCGGAAACACCATATATTTT.

The V gene is TRBV4-3, the J gene TRBJ2-5; 11 positions agree with TRBD1. With 1 base clipped from V and 6 bases from J, the junction kept 7 bases outside the gene matches. CDR3 length equals 16 residues. From germline, CDR1 is LGHNA and CDR2 YSLEER. The CDR3 loop reads CASSQGTGGLKKTQYF. DNA for the CDR3: TGCGCCAGCAGCCAAGGGACAGGGGGCTTAAAAAAGACCCAGTACTTC.

The rearrangement joins TRBV4-1 to TRBJ1-6; 7 positions match TRBD1. After removal of 4 bases from V and 10 bases from J, the junction contained 7 bases not matched to a gene. Per the germline V gene, CDR1 is MGHRA and CDR2 is YSYEKL. The CDR3 spans 14 residues. CDR3 sequence: CASSPARGYSPLHF. The CDR3 DNA reads as TGCGCCAGCAGCCCGGCCAGGGGGTACTCACCCCTCCACTTT.

The chain combines TRBV24-1 with TRBJ2-3; 7 bases align to TRBD1. This CDR3 comprises 16 residues. V lost 3 bases, J lost 3 bases, and 8 bases stayed unmatched. Germline V CDR1 and CDR2: KGHDR, SFDVKD. DNA for the CDR3: TGTGCCACCAGTGATGCAAGACAGGGTTTTACAGATACGCAGTATTTT. Encoded protein: CATSDARQGFTDTQYF.

The genes are TRBV12-5 and TRBJ1-1; no firm D call. Trimming removed 7 bases at V and 0 bases at J, with 15 bases between. CDR1 is LGHNT and CDR2 is FRNRAP in the germline V gene. CDR3 size: 15 residues. CDR3 in amino acids: CASAQGVGLNTEAFF. The CDR3 DNA is TGTGCTAGTGCCCAAGGTGTGGGCCTGAACACTGAAGCTTTCTTT.

This sequence joins TRBV5-4 and TRBJ2-7, with 11 bases identical to TRBD2. The CDR3 spans 16 residues. Germline V gene data show CDR1 as SGHNT and CDR2 as YYREEE (reference sequence). The V and J ends lost 0 bases and 4 bases, in that order; junction bases with no gene match: 6. The CDR3 region is CASSLASSGRGYEQYF. The CDR3 bases are TGTGCCAGCAGCTTGGCGAGTAGCGGGAGGGGGTACGAGCAGTACTTC.